This T cell receptor (beta chain) was observed in a study of human T cells and chemical hapten exposure. About the study: Sensitization applied 2% DPC to approximately 2 cm by approximately 2 cm of upper inner arm skin. Study-wide results and limits: Expanded TCRs made up significantly more big CDR3 similarity clusters than controls did.

MiXCR, run by TCRdb on the RACE reads, gives a single entry per CDR3 protein. The sample shows some 90,000 distinct CDR3 sequences, about a tenth of them seen only once. Described time point: patch test 3, about 24 weeks after DPC sensitization. Treatment described: therapeutic diphenylcyclopropenone sensitization with weekly scalp DPC. Germline CDR1 and CDR2: ENHRY and SYGVKD. CDR3 length: 13 residues. Trimming removed 4 bases from V and 0 bases from J, with 6 bases in between. Comments on this clonotype: The antigen is undetermined.

The sequence derives from a woman aged 25 to 39 with alopecia areata. Some clones in this sample may be carry-over from other donors' samples. Sequences were derived from whole blood, sampled in connection with sensitization to the hapten diphenylcyclopropenone (DPC). The chain has TRBV10-3 and TRBJ2-5, with D maybe TRBD2 (5 bases). CDR3 in amino acids: CAISGGHQETQYF. CDR3 coding DNA: TGTGCCATCAGTGGAGGGCACCAAGAGACCCAGTACTTC.